This TCR beta chain was retrieved from a study of cytomegalovirus exposure and HLA in healthy donors. PCR involved 60 Vbeta and 13 Jbeta primers. Here immunoSEQ multiplex PCR was the method, and the copy in TCRdb shows in-frame clones only, minus some. This table holds tens of thousands of clones, less than 85% found once. This cohort consisted of healthy bone marrow donors. Germline V gives CDR1 SGHRS, CDR2 YFSETQ. The CDR3 is 15 residues long. Trimming removed 4 bases at V and 4 bases at J, with 18 bases between. The material sequenced was PBMCs. The origin of this receptor is a man in his 60s in good health and CMV-seronegative. The genes are TRBV5-1 and TRBJ2-7, with a weak D call TRBD1 (6 bases). CDR3 in DNA: TGCGCCAGCAGCCACGGACAGCCCCCAGGGTACGAGCAGTACTTC. Its protein product is CASSHGQPPGYEQYF.